The present entry profiles one T cell receptor (beta chain) with its context. The data were obtained in a study of blood T cell repertoires in COVID-19. Study background: Acute and convalescent COVID-19 specimens originated in the United States, Italy and Spain. T cells, B-cell-depleted T cells, or PBMCs supplied cDNA or gDNA.

Using immunoSEQ multiplex PCR, the repertoire was profiled, and TCRdb retains in-frame clones only, with some absent. The table shows 200,000 or so clones, with almost 85% occurring only once. Sequencing was performed on peripheral blood. The TCR originated in a human donor with acute or convalescent COVID-19. The donor label of this sample is uncertain.

CDR3 DNA: TGTGCCAGCAGCGTAGGCCAGGGGGCGCCGACTAATGAAAAACTGTTTTTT. Its translation: CASSVGQGAPTNEKLFF. The rearrangement uses TRBV9 and TRBJ1-4, with TRBD1 matching over 8 bases. V trimming: 0 bases; J trimming: 2 bases; junction bases outside the gene matches: 6. Germline loops: CDR1 SGDLS, CDR2 YYNGEE. This CDR3 has 17 residues.